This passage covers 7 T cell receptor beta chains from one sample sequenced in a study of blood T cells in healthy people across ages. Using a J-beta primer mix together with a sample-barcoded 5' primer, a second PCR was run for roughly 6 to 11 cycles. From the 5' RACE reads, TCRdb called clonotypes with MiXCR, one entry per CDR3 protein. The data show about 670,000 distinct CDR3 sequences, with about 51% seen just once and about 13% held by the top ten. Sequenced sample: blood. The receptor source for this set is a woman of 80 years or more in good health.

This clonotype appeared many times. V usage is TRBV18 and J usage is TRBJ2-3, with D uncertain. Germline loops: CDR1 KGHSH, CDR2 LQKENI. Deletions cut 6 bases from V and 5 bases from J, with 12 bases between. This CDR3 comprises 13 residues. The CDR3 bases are TGTGCCAGCTCCCGACTCCCTGAAGATACGCAGTATTTT. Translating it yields CASSRLPEDTQYF.

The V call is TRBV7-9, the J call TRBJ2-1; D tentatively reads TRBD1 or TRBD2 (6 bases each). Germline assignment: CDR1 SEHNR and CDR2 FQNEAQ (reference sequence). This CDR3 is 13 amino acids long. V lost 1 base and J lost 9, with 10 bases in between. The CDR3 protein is CASSLGRGGEQFF. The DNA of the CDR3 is TGTGCCAGCAGCTTAGGCAGGGGAGGTGAGCAGTTCTTC.

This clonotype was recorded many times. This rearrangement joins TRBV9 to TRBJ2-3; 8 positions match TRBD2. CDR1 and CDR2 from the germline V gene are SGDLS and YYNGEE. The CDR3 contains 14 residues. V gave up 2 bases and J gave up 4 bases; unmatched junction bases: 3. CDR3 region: CASSVGGGPDTQYF. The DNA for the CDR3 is TGTGCCAGCAGCGTCGGGGGGGGCCCAGATACGCAGTATTTT.

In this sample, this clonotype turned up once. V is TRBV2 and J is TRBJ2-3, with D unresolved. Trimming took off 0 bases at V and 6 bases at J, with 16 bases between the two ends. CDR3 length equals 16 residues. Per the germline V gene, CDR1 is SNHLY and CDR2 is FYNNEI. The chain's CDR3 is CASSEASIIDDDTQYF. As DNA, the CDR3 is TGTGCCAGCAGTGAAGCTTCCATTATTGACGATGATACGCAGTATTTT.

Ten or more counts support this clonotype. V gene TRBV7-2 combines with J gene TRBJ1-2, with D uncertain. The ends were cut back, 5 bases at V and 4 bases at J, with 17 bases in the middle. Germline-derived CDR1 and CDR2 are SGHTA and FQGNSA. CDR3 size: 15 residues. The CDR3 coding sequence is TGTGCCAGCAGCCCCCAAATGCTTCCTAGCTATGGCTACACCTTC. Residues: CASSPQMLPSYGYTF.

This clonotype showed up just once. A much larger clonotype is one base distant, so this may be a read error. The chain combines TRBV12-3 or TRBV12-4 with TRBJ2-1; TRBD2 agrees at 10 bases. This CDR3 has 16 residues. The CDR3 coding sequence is TGTGCCTGCAGTCGGGCTAGCGGGAGCTCCTACAATGAGCAGTTCTTC. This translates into CACSRASGSSYNEQFF.

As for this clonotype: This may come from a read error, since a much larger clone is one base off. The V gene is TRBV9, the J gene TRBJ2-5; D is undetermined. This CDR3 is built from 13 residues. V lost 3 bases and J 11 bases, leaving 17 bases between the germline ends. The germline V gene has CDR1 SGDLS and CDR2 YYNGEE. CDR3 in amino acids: CASSERYRNEQYF. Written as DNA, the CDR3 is TGTGCCAGCAGCGAACGGTACCGCAATGAGCAGTACTTC.